The entry that follows covers one T cell receptor beta chain sequence. The same CDR3 arises from other DNA sequences in this sample as well. The protocol was immunoSEQ multiplex PCR, while the TCRdb copy is restricted to in-frame clones and leaves out a portion. The sample has roughly 340,000 clones, more than 80% seen once. This entry comes from a study of blood T cell repertoires in COVID-19. The CDR3 length is 14 residues. The V segment lost 5 bases and the J segment 0 bases; nucleotides outside the gene matches: 2. From germline, CDR1 is KGHSH and CDR2 LQKENI. The chain has TRBV18 and TRBJ1-2; 8 nucleotides match TRBD1. The TCR originated in a young man who had recovered from COVID-19. Sequenced input: PBMCs or T cells enriched from blood (not recorded which). The CDR3 loop is CASSSDRANYGYTF. CDR3 DNA sequence: TGTGCCAGCTCATCGGACAGGGCTAACTATGGCTACACCTTC.